This TCR beta chain came from a study of T cell repertoires in cytomegalovirus infection. About the research overall: It can be stated that public TCR beta signatures indicated CMV infection as well as a matching HLA type. Broader study findings: CMV-specific HLA-C-restricted TCR beta clonotypes dominated the ex vivo response. Accumulated public TCR beta family frequency recognized individuals carrying CMV together with the relevant HLA.

MiXCR was run by TCRdb on the reads, yielding one entry per CDR3 protein. There are 250,000 to 350,000 distinct CDR3 sequences in the sample; roughly 26% occur only once, and approximately 15% lies in the top ten. Concerning this clonotype itself: Its cognate antigen is unknown.

The germline gives CDR1 PRHDT, CDR2 FYEKMQ (reference sequence). Trimming took 5 bases from V and 1 from J, leaving 13 bases between them. This CDR3 comprises 15 residues. Sample: PBMCs. This receptor was identified in a human donor in good health (CMV status not recorded). Some clones in this sample may be carry-over from other donors' samples. The rearrangement links TRBV13 to TRBJ2-3, with D possibly being TRBD1 or TRBD2 (7 bases each). CDR3 DNA: TGTGCCAGCAGCCCAGGGGGGGATGGCACAGATACGCAGTATTTT. This codes for CASSPGGDGTDTQYF.